Listed below are T cell receptor beta chains from one sample, sequenced in a study of shared clonotypes between healthy human individuals. Clones were read by immunoSEQ multiplex PCR, and TCRdb kept only the in-frame ones, dropping some. The table lists over a million clones, 75% to 80% of them singletons, with around 0.61% in the top ten. Sequenced input: memory CD4+ T cells from PBMCs. These receptors came from a man younger than 30 in good health. Some clones in this sample may be carry-over from other donors' samples. The conserved cysteine and the conserved F or W are not part of the CDR3 here. Rows may omit the clone size; those that give it use once, few, many or a size class.

clone_size: .
v_call: TRBV5-1
j_call: TRBJ2-5
cdr3_aa: ASSLQGQETQY

clone_size: .
v_call: TRBV7-9
j_call: TRBJ2-5
cdr3_aa: ASRPLKTEQETQY

clone_size: .
v_call: TRBV4-3
j_call: TRBJ2-2
cdr3_aa: ASSQEVRTGGHGELF

clone_size: .
v_call: TRBV5-6
j_call: TRBJ2-7
cdr3_aa: ASRRRGTYEQY

clone_size: .
v_call: TRBV5-6
j_call: TRBJ1-5
cdr3_aa: ASSSRQAGLSQPQH

clone_size: .
v_call: TRBV19
j_call: TRBJ1-4
cdr3_aa: ASSPRTGEKLF

clone_size: .
v_call: TRBV30
j_call: TRBJ2-7
cdr3_aa: AWTRGYEQY

clone_size: .
v_call: TRBV5-1
j_call: TRBJ2-3
cdr3_aa: ASSGTLTTQY

clone_size: .
v_call: TRBV27
j_call: TRBJ1-1
cdr3_aa: ASSPHSGTEAF

clone_size: .
v_call: TRBV7-2
j_call: TRBJ2-3
cdr3_aa: ASSLDWGTDTQY

clone_size: .
v_call: TRBV2
j_call: TRBJ2-7
cdr3_aa: ASGGRTTYEQY

clone_size: .
v_call: TRBV7-3
j_call: TRBJ2-2
cdr3_aa: ASSPRRGGTGELF

clone_size: .
v_call: TRBV28
j_call: TRBJ2-2
cdr3_aa: ASSILAAGTGELF

clone_size: .
v_call: TRBV5-1
j_call: TRBJ1-2
cdr3_aa: ASSQGQDGYT

clone_size: once
v_call: TRBV28
j_call: TRBJ2-3
cdr3_aa: ASSFMGPPGTDTQY

clone_size: .
v_call: TRBV4-2
j_call: TRBJ2-7
cdr3_aa: ASSTLVGGEQY

clone_size: .
v_call: TRBV7-2
j_call: TRBJ2-3
cdr3_aa: ASSPPSLGTDTQY

clone_size: .
v_call: TRBV25-1
j_call: TRBJ2-3
cdr3_aa: ASRVILTDTQY

clone_size: .
v_call: TRBV19
j_call: TRBJ2-5
cdr3_aa: ASGSGETQY

clone_size: many
v_call: TRBV4-2
j_call: TRBJ2-7
cdr3_aa: ASSQSGTPSSEQY

clone_size: .
v_call: TRBV15
j_call: TRBJ2-1
cdr3_aa: ATSIRTGTLVQF

clone_size: few
v_call: TRBV10-3
j_call: TRBJ1-1
cdr3_aa: AISESTGVTEAF

clone_size: .
v_call: TRBV7-8
j_call: TRBJ1-1
cdr3_aa: ASSRSGNTEAF

clone_size: .
v_call: TRBV5-1
j_call: TRBJ1-2
cdr3_aa: ASSLDYNSGYT

clone_size: .
v_call: TRBV5-1
j_call: TRBJ2-1
cdr3_aa: ASSLLAGGAYNEQF

clone_size: .
v_call: TRBV7-8
j_call: TRBJ1-3
cdr3_aa: ASSHSGQTGNTIY

clone_size: .
v_call: TRBV30
j_call: TRBJ1-5
cdr3_aa: AWSNRGAQPQH

clone_size: .
v_call: TRBV11-2
j_call: TRBJ1-2
cdr3_aa: ASSLGLGAGSYGYT

clone_size: .
v_call: TRBV10-3
j_call: TRBJ1-2
cdr3_aa: AISEAFGARANYGYT

clone_size: .
v_call: TRBV28
j_call: TRBJ2-3
cdr3_aa: ASSPPAGSDTQY

clone_size: .
v_call: TRBV6-1
j_call: TRBJ1-2
cdr3_aa: ASTANRGGGYT